Included here is one TCR beta chain sequence, with context. No antigen is known for it. This specimen belongs to a study of T cell repertoires in cytomegalovirus infection. About the study: Shared public TCR beta signatures pointed to both CMV infection and a matching HLA type. Study-level findings and limits: Summed frequency of shared TCR beta families picked out CMV carriers who also had the relevant HLA. HLA-C-restricted CMV clonotypes gave the most frequent clonotype in two of eight donors.

TCRdb reprocessed the reads via MiXCR and lists one record per CDR3 protein. In the table there are approximately 750,000 distinct CDR3 sequences, 35% to 40% of which are singletons. This clonotype was obtained from a human donor in good health (CMV status not recorded). Some clones in this sample may be carry-over from other donors' samples. The sequenced sample consisted of PBMCs.

DNA of the CDR3: TGCGCCAGCAGCCAACCGGACAGGGTCAATGAGCAGTTCTTC. Its protein is CASSQPDRVNEQFF. The gene calls are TRBV4-1 and TRBJ2-1, with TRBD1 identical over 8 bases. CDR3 size: 14 residues. Germline V gene lookup returns CDR1 MGHRA and CDR2 YSYEKL. The ends lost 2 bases at V and 6 bases at J; junction bases unmatched: 3.